One T cell receptor (beta chain) is described in this entry. Its antigen is currently unknown. This specimen comes from a study of shared clonotypes between healthy human individuals. V lost 2 bases, J lost 0 bases, and 4 bases stayed unmatched. This CDR3 region has 16 residues. CDR1 and CDR2 from the germline V gene are SGHTA and FQGNSA. Overall study findings and caveats: The generation probabilities recorded for non-shared clonotypes fell below those of clonotypes shared by all four donors. Of the naive CD4 clonotypes, about 5.4% were shared across a handful of donors.

From CD4+ cells came CD45RA+ naive and CD45RA-negative memory subsets. In replicate PCRs of sorted subsets, 150 to 200 ng DNA, about 30,000 T cell genomes, was used. This table comes from immunoSEQ multiplex PCR, and its TCRdb copy is limited to in-frame clones, with some not included. This table has roughly 1,500,000 clones, 98% appearing once. Sequenced sample: naive CD4+ T cells sorted from blood. Subset specified: CD45RA+ positively selected. The rearrangement uses TRBV7-2 and TRBJ2-1; 7 bases match TRBD2. The clonotype was recovered from a man aged 25-40 years in good health. CDR3 DNA sequence: TGTGCCAGCAGCTTACGGTCTAGCGGCTCCTACAATGAGCAGTTCTTC. Its translation: CASSLRSSGSYNEQFF. Together with reference TRBV7-2 and TRBJ2-1, the CDR3 gives the full variable domain: GAGVSQSPSNKVTEKGKDVELRCDPISGHTALYWYRQSLGQGLEFLIYFQGNSAPDKSGLPSDRFSAERTGGSVSTLTIQRTQQEDSAVYLCASSLRSSGSYNEQFFGPGTRLTVL.